What follows are 13 T cell receptor beta chains derived from one specimen sequenced in a study of T cell responses to AZD1222 COVID-19 vaccine. Clones were sequenced by immunoSEQ multiplex PCR, and TCRdb holds only the in-frame ones, with some missing. The sample has 90,000 to 100,000 clones; roughly 84% are singletons. Specimen: peripheral blood, collected 28 days after the second AZD1222 dose. All receptors come from an adult who received the AZD1222 COVID-19 vaccine.

The chain recombines TRBV5-6 with TRBJ2-3; D gene uncertain. Between the trimmed V and J ends, which lost 5 bases and 0 bases, there was a span of 7 bases. Germline loops: CDR1 SGHDT, CDR2 YYEEEE. The CDR3 loop spans 13 amino acids. The CDR3 nucleotides are TGTGCCAGCAGTAAAGGGAGCACAGATACGCAGTATTTT. This gives the protein CASSKGSTDTQYF.

This rearrangement joins TRBV29-1 to TRBJ2-1; 8 bases are a match to TRBD1. Germline CDR1 is SQVTM and CDR2 is ANQGSEA. CDR3 length equals 12 residues. Trimming took 2 bases from V and 10 from J; bases not matched to a gene: 4. CDR3 in amino acids: CSVEKDRDEQFF. CDR3 nucleotides: TGCAGCGTTGAAAAGGACAGGGACGAGCAGTTCTTC.

The chain joins TRBV30 to TRBJ2-7; D may correspond to TRBD1 or TRBD2 (5 bases each). The germline gives CDR1 GTSNPN, CDR2 SVGIG (reference sequence). This CDR3 has 13 amino acids. V was trimmed by 4 bases and J by 2 bases, leaving 12 bases between them. In DNA form, the CDR3 reads TGTGCCTGGACGACTATGGGGGCCTACGAGCAGTACTTC. It codes for CAWTTMGAYEQYF.

This clone was seen more than once but under ten times. CDR3 in amino acids: CASRPNTAGRGNYGYTF. CDR3 sequence (DNA): TGTGCCAGCAGACCCAACACAGCAGGAAGGGGTAACTATGGCTACACCTTC. The chain is built from TRBV5-6 and TRBJ1-2, with D possibly TRBD1 on 5 matching bases. Germline V gene sequence: CDR1 SGHDT, CDR2 YYEEEE. CDR3 length: 17 residues. V lost 5 bases and J lost 1, with 21 bases in between. The complete variable domain, with remaining parts taken from reference TRBV5-6 and TRBJ1-2, reads DAGVTQSPTHLIKTRGQQVTLRCSPKSGHDTVSWYQQALGQGPQFIFQYYEEEERQRGNFPDRFSGHQFPNYSSELNVNALLLGDSALYLCASRPNTAGRGNYGYTFGSGTRLTVV.

This sequence joins TRBV11-3 and TRBJ1-1; D unresolved. The CDR3 has 14 residues. V was cut by 0 bases and J by 3 bases, with 8 bases left in between. CDR1 is SGHNT, CDR2 YENEEA, per germline. The CDR3 DNA is TGTGCCAGCAGCTTAGACGGGTCAGACACTGAAGCTTTCTTT. The encoded protein is CASSLDGSDTEAFF.

The rearrangement uses TRBV27 and TRBJ1-1; TRBD1 agrees at 11 bases. The CDR3 is made up of 14 amino acids. In germline, CDR1 is MNHEY, CDR2 SMNVEV (reference sequence). The junction had 3 bases not matched to a gene; V was cut back by 4 bases and J by 5 bases. The CDR3 loop is CASSSGTGGTEAFF. CDR3 bases: TGTGCCAGCAGTTCCGGGACAGGGGGGACTGAAGCTTTCTTT.

This clone was counted a single time. This chain links TRBV18 with TRBJ2-3; TRBD1 matches at 9 bases. Trimming at V came to 4 bases and at J to 0 bases, leaving 2 bases not matched to a gene. This CDR3 region has 15 residues. Germline CDR1 and CDR2: KGHSH and LQKENI. Here the CDR3 DNA reads TGTGCCAGCTCACGGGACAGGGTCAGCACAGATACGCAGTATTTT. Amino acid sequence: CASSRDRVSTDTQYF.

The rearrangement uses TRBV5-6 and TRBJ1-6, with unresolved D. The CDR3 is 17 residues long. CDR1 is SGHDT and CDR2 is YYEEEE in the germline V gene. V lost 0 bases, J lost 5 bases, and 15 bases lay in between. CDR3 sequence: CASSLAGSVGDNSPLHF. The CDR3 nucleotides read TGTGCCAGCAGCTTGGCCGGTTCGGTGGGCGATAATTCACCCCTCCACTTT. The variable domain in full, completed from reference TRBV5-6 and TRBJ1-6, reads DAGVTQSPTHLIKTRGQQVTLRCSPKSGHDTVSWYQQALGQGPQFIFQYYEEEERQRGNFPDRFSGHQFPNYSSELNVNALLLGDSALYLCASSLAGSVGDNSPLHFGNGTRLTVT.

The CDR3 coding sequence is TGTGCCTCCATGGGTCAGGACGAGCAGTACTTC. Amino acids: CASMGQDEQYF. The chain carries TRBV12-3 or TRBV12-4 and TRBJ2-7; no firm D call. Trimming left V 11 bases short and J 5 bases short, with 13 bases between. The CDR3 runs to 11 residues.

This chain uses TRBV7-2 with TRBJ2-1; the match to TRBD1 covers 7 bases. The trim removed 6 bases at V and 8 bases at J, leaving 10 bases unmatched. Germline V CDR1 and CDR2: SGHTA, FQGNSA. The CDR3 contains 14 residues. The CDR3 sequence is CASSRTQGVDEQFF. CDR3 nucleotides: TGTGCCAGCAGTCGGACTCAGGGGGTGGATGAGCAGTTCTTC.

The chain employs TRBV3-1 (or the pseudogene TRBV3-2) and TRBJ2-3; the D gene could be TRBD1 or TRBD2 (5 bases each). The CDR3 spans 16 residues. The ends were cut back, 4 bases at V and 2 bases at J, with 16 bases in the middle. The germline V gene encodes CDR1 LGHDT and CDR2 YNNKEL (reference sequence). This chain's CDR3 is CASSPPRGTPTDTQYF. CDR3 DNA: TGTGCCAGCAGCCCCCCCCGGGGCACACCCACAGATACGCAGTATTTT.

Of note for this clone: Other nucleotide sequences in the sample specify the same CDR3. The chain joins TRBV6-5 to TRBJ1-1, with D unresolved. Looked up from germline, CDR1 is MNHEY and CDR2 is SVGAGI. CDR3 length: 11 residues. V lost 2 bases to trimming and J lost 4 bases, with 2 bases between them. The CDR3 bases are TGTGCCAGCAGTTACGGCACTGAAGCTTTCTTT. Translation gives CASSYGTEAFF.

J is TRBJ1-5 and V is TRBV6-5, with no clear D. The CDR3 spans 15 residues. Germline-derived CDR1 and CDR2 are MNHEY and SVGAGI. The V end was cut by 2 bases, the J end by 5 bases, with 13 bases between. CDR3 sequence: CASSYRLGLDQPQHF. CDR3 in DNA: TGTGCCAGCAGTTACAGGTTGGGATTGGATCAGCCCCAGCATTTT.